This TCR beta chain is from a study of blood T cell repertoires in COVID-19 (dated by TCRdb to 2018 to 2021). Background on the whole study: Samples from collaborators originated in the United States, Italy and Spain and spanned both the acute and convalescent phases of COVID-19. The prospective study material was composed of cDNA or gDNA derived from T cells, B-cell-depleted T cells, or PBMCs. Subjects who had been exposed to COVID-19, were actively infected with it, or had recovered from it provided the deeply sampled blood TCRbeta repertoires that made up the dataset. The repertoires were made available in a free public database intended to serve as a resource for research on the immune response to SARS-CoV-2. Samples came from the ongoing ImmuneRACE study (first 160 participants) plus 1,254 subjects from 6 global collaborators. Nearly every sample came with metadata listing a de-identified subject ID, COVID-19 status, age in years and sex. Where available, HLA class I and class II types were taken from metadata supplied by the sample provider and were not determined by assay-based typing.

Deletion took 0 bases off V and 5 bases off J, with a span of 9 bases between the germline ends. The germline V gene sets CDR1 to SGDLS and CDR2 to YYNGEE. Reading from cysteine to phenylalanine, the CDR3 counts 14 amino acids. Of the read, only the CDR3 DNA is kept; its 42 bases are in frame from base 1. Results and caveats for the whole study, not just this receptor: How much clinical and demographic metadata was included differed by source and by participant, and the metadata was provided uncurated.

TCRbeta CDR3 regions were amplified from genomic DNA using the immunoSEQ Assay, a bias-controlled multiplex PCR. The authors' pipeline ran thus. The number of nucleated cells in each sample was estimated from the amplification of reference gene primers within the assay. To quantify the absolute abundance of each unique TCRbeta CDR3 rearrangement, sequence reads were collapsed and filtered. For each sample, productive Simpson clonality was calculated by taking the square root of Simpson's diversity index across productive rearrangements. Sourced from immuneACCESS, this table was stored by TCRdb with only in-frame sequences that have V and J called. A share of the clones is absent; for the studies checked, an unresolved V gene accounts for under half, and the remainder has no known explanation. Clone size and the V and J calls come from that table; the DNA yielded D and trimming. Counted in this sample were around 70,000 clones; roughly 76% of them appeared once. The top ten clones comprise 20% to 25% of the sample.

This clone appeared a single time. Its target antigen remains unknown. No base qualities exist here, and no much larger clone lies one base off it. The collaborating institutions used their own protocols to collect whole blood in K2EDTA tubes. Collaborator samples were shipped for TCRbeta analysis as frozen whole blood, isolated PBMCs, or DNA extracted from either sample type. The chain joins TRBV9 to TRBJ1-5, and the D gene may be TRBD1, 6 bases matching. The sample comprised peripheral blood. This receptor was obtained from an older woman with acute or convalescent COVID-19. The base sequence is TGTGCCAGCAGCGTAGGGGCAGGGGATCAGCCCCAGCATTTT. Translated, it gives CASSVGAGDQPQHF.